Listed here is a single T cell receptor (beta chain). This CDR3 has 17 residues. The ends were cut back, 5 bases at V and 1 base at J, with 20 bases in the middle. CDR1 is SGHAT and CDR2 is FQNNGV in the germline V gene. The study drew the donors from its 120-subject validation cohort, separate from the approximately 700-subject first cohort. This sample was taken from a study of cytomegalovirus exposure and HLA in healthy donors. Only in-frame clones appear in the TCRdb table, and some are missing; sequencing was by immunoSEQ multiplex PCR. The sample has under 150,000 clones; around nine tenths are singletons.

The TCR was taken from a woman younger than 30 in good health and CMV-seropositive. This chain uses TRBV11-2 with TRBJ1-1, with D hard to call. Sequenced input: PBMCs. CDR3 sequence (DNA): TGTGCCAGCAGCGCGCCCGGGAGGCCGTTCTCGAACACTGAAGCTTTCTTT. Its protein product is CASSAPGRPFSNTEAFF.